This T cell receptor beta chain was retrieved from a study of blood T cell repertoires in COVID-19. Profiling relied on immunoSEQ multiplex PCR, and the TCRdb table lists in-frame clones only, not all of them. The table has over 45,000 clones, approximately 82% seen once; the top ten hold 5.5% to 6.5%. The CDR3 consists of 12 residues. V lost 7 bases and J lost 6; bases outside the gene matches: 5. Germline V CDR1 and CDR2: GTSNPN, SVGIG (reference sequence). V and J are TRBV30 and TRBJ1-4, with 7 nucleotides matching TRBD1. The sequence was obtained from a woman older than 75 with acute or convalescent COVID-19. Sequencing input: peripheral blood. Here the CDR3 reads CASQGNDEKLFF. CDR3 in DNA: TGTGCCTCACAGGGGAATGATGAAAAACTGTTTTTT. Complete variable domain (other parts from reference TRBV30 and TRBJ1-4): SQTIHQWPATLVQPVGSPLSLECTVEGTSNPNLYWYRQAAGRGLQLLFYSVGIGQISSEVPQNLSASRPQDRQFILSSKKLLLSDSGFYLCASQGNDEKLFFGSGTQLSVL.